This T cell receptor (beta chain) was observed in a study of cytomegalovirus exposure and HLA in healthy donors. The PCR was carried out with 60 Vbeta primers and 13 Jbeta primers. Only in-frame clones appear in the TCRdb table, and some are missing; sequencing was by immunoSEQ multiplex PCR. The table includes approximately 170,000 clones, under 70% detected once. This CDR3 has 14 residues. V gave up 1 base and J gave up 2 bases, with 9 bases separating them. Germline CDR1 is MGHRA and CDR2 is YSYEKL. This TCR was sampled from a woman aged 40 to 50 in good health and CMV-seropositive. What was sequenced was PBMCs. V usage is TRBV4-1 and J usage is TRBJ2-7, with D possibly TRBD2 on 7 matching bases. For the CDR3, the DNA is TGCGCCAGCAGCCAAGGGGAGGGGGCCTACGAGCAGTACTTC. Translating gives CASSQGEGAYEQYF.